A single sample gave rise to the 28 T cell receptor beta chains below, sequenced in a study of blood T cell repertoires in COVID-19. Only in-frame clones appear in the TCRdb table, and some are missing; sequencing was by immunoSEQ multiplex PCR. Of under 300,000 clones listed, 60% to 75% are singletons. Sequencing input: peripheral blood. These receptors all come from an elderly woman with acute or convalescent COVID-19.

The rearrangement links TRBV5-1 to TRBJ2-1; D is unclear. Germline V gene sequence: CDR1 SGHRS, CDR2 YFSETQ. The V end lost 4 bases, the J end lost 8 bases, and 7 bases lay between the germline ends. This CDR3 is 11 amino acids long. CDR3 amino acids: CASSHRDEQFF. CDR3 nucleotides: TGCGCCAGCAGCCACAGAGATGAGCAGTTCTTC.

The table lists this clone with a count of one. The J gene is TRBJ2-7, the V gene TRBV7-6; TRBD1 matches 7 bases. The V gene's germline CDR1 is SGHVS and CDR2 FNYEAQ. This CDR3 contains 17 residues. V gave up 1 base and J gave up 2 bases; unmatched junction bases: 11. The CDR3 sequence is CASSLGQGNLPPYEQYF. The CDR3 DNA sequence: TGTGCCAGCAGCTTAGGACAGGGAAACCTTCCCCCCTACGAGCAGTACTTC.

The rearrangement joins TRBV7-8 to TRBJ2-3; the D gene is possibly TRBD2 (7 bases). The V end was cut by 5 bases, the J end by 2 bases, with 14 bases between. Germline V gene data show CDR1 as SGHVS and CDR2 as FQNEAQ. The CDR3 sequence is 15 residues long. CDR3 region: CASSGAGASTDTQYF. The CDR3 DNA follows: TGTGCCAGCAGCGGGGCGGGGGCGTCCACAGATACGCAGTATTTT.

V gene TRBV5-1 combines with J gene TRBJ2-7; 7 nucleotides align to TRBD2. The CDR3 runs 14 residues. The germline V gene has CDR1 SGHRS and CDR2 YFSETQ. V trimming: 1 base; J trimming: 4 bases; junction bases outside the gene matches: 5. The CDR3 here is CASSLTAGRYEQYF. CDR3 DNA sequence: TGCGCCAGCAGCTTGACAGCGGGGAGGTACGAGCAGTACTTC.

V and J are TRBV18 and TRBJ2-2, with 8 bases matching TRBD1. This CDR3 is built from 15 residues. Germline V lookup: CDR1 KGHSH, CDR2 LQKENI. With 2 bases clipped from V and 6 bases from J, the junction kept 5 bases outside the gene matches. The CDR3 nucleotides are TGTGCCAGCTCACCAACCAGGGGGCGCGCCGGGGAGCTGTTTTTT. Translating it yields CASSPTRGRAGELFF.

This clone turned up a few times. The J gene is TRBJ1-6, the V gene TRBV2; 10 bases are a match to TRBD1. Germline loops: CDR1 SNHLY, CDR2 FYNNEI. The CDR3 contains 15 residues. V lost 8 bases, J lost 7 bases, and 8 bases stayed unmatched. The CDR3 nucleotides read TGTGCCAGCTTGGGACAGGGGTTGAGAAATTCACCCCTCCACTTT. It encodes CASLGQGLRNSPLHF.

The chain couples TRBV11-2 to TRBJ2-1; D possibly corresponds to TRBD2 (7 bases). V lost 5 bases and J lost 7, with 12 bases in between. Germline V gene data show CDR1 as SGHAT and CDR2 as FQNNGV. CDR3 size: 13 residues. CDR3 region: CASSHRGGNEQFF. In nucleotides, the CDR3 is TGTGCCAGCAGCCATAGGGGGGGTAATGAGCAGTTCTTC.

About this clone itself: This sample also contains other DNA sequences that code for the same CDR3. The V and J genes are TRBV11-2 and TRBJ1-1; no firm D call. Germline V CDR1 and CDR2: SGHAT, FQNNGV. V lost 4 bases to trimming and J lost 0 bases, with 12 bases between them. This CDR3 region has 15 residues. The chain's CDR3 is CASSSRTGMNTEAFF. The DNA for the CDR3 is TGTGCCAGCAGCTCACGGACGGGGATGAACACTGAAGCTTTCTTT.

The chain uses TRBV6-1 and TRBJ2-1, with D hard to call. The CDR3 is 19 amino acids. V was trimmed by 1 base and J by 0 bases, leaving 19 bases between them. Germline V gives CDR1 MNHNS, CDR2 SASEGT. In DNA, the CDR3 is TGTGCCAGCAGTGAAGATGCGGTAACCCTACTTAGCTCCTACAATGAGCAGTTCTTC. Residues: CASSEDAVTLLSSYNEQFF.

The chain uses TRBV3-1 (or the pseudogene TRBV3-2) and TRBJ2-4; no reliable D call. Germline V gene lookup returns CDR1 LGHDT and CDR2 YNNKEL (reference sequence). The CDR3 has 14 residues. V was shortened by 4 bases and J by 8 bases, with 15 bases between the two germline ends. CDR3 sequence: CASSRPGASDIQYF. The CDR3 region has the DNA TGTGCCAGCAGCCGACCCGGAGCGTCGGACATTCAGTACTTC.

The chain employs TRBV15 and TRBJ1-3, with D unclear. The CDR3 consists of 15 residues. V lost 4 bases and J 4 bases, leaving 14 bases between the germline ends. Germline V gene lookup returns CDR1 LNHNV and CDR2 YYDKDF (reference sequence). In nucleotides, the CDR3 is TGTGCCACCAGCACGCGGGTTTTCTCGGGAAACACCATATATTTT. It translates to CATSTRVFSGNTIYF.

This clone appeared a few times. The genes are TRBV4-1 and TRBJ1-4; maybe TRBD1 (6 bases). Germline CDR1 reads MGHRA; CDR2 reads YSYEKL. This CDR3 comprises 14 residues. Trimming pared 3 bases from V and 7 bases from J, leaving 12 bases between. Written as DNA, the CDR3 is TGCGCCAGCAGCCACCCAGGGGCAGGTGAAAAACTGTTTTTT. This gives the protein CASSHPGAGEKLFF.

V is TRBV6-6 and J is TRBJ2-7; 9 nucleotides agree with TRBD2. This CDR3 has 13 residues. Trimming removed 4 bases from V and 4 bases from J; junction bases left unmatched: 2. Germline CDR1 and CDR2: MNHNY and SVGAGI (reference sequence). DNA for the CDR3: TGTGCCAGCAGTTTAGCGGGAGAATACGAGCAGTACTTC. This sequence encodes CASSLAGEYEQYF.

The V and J genes are TRBV9 and TRBJ1-1; D remains unclear. Trimming cost V 4 bases and J 1 base, with 8 bases left between them. This CDR3 spans 13 amino acids. The germline V gene has CDR1 SGDLS and CDR2 YYNGEE. DNA of the CDR3: TGTGCCAGCAGCACCCACGGGAACACTGAAGCTTTCTTT. Translation: CASSTHGNTEAFF.

V is TRBV18 and J is TRBJ2-1, with D unclear. CDR1 and CDR2 (germline): KGHSH, LQKENI. V lost 1 base, J lost 2 bases, and 9 bases lay in between. This CDR3 has 15 residues. In DNA form, the CDR3 reads TGTGCCAGCTCACCACTCAGGAACACCTACAATGAGCAGTTCTTC. Translated, it gives CASSPLRNTYNEQFF.

J is TRBJ1-2 and V is TRBV5-1; D is possibly TRBD1 (5 bases). Germline lookup yields CDR1 SGHRS and CDR2 YFSETQ. This CDR3 region has 13 residues. Trimming removed 2 bases at V and 3 bases at J, with 8 bases between. CDR3 residues: CASSLGEDYGYTF. As DNA, the CDR3 is TGCGCCAGCAGCTTAGGGGAGGACTATGGCTACACCTTC.

The chain combines TRBV19 with TRBJ2-2, with D possibly matching TRBD1 (5 bases). This CDR3 comprises 17 residues. The V gene lost 4 bases and the J gene lost 0 bases, with 15 bases spanning the gap. The germline CDR1 and CDR2 sequences are LNHDA and SQIVND (reference sequence). This CDR3 is CASSNVQGSANTGELFF. In DNA, the CDR3 is TGTGCCAGTAGTAACGTCCAGGGCAGCGCGAACACCGGGGAGCTGTTTTTT. The entire variable domain, with the rest obtained from reference TRBV19 and TRBJ2-2, is as follows: DGGITQSPKYLFRKEGQNVTLSCEQNLNHDAMYWYRQDPGQGLRLIYYSQIVNDFQKGDIAEGYSVSREKKESFPLTVTSAQKNPTAFYLCASSNVQGSANTGELFFGEGSRLTVL.

The chain has TRBV7-2 and TRBJ2-3, with TRBD2 matching over 10 bases. J was trimmed by 1 base and V by 2 bases; bases with no gene match: 3. From germline, CDR1 is SGHTA and CDR2 FQGNSA. This CDR3 spans 16 amino acids. CDR3 amino acids: CASSLIGTSGTDTQYF. In DNA form, the CDR3 reads TGTGCCAGCAGCTTAATTGGGACTAGCGGCACAGATACGCAGTATTTT.

The genes are TRBV3-1 (or the pseudogene TRBV3-2) and TRBJ1-4; a weak D match, TRBD1 (6 bases). The CDR3 consists of 15 residues. V lost 1 base and J lost 8, with 14 bases in between. CDR1 and CDR2 from the germline V gene are LGHDT and YNNKEL (reference sequence). CDR3 residues: CASSQARGGNEKLFF. The DNA for the CDR3 is TGTGCCAGCAGCCAAGCTAGGGGGGGAAACGAAAAACTGTTTTTT.

This clone was counted only a few times. The chain carries TRBV19 and TRBJ1-2; 7 positions agree with TRBD1. The germline V gene has CDR1 LNHDA and CDR2 SQIVND (reference sequence). The CDR3 is 12 residues long. Losses at the gene ends were 3 bases for V and 8 bases for J; bases not matched to a gene: 3. The CDR3, as DNA: TGTGCCAGTAGTATCTGGACAGGAGGCTACACCTTC. As protein: CASSIWTGGYTF. The variable domain in full, with the rest retrieved from reference TRBV19 and TRBJ1-2, is DGGITQSPKYLFRKEGQNVTLSCEQNLNHDAMYWYRQDPGQGLRLIYYSQIVNDFQKGDIAEGYSVSREKKESFPLTVTSAQKNPTAFYLCASSIWTGGYTFGSGTRLTVV.

The CDR3 nucleotides read TGTGCCAGCAGCTTGGCTCCAGGGGCGGACTATGGCTACACCTTC. Translated, it gives CASSLAPGADYGYTF. The chain joins TRBV5-5 to TRBJ1-2; D possibly corresponds to TRBD1 (6 bases). Germline V gene sequence: CDR1 SGHKS, CDR2 YYEKEE (reference sequence). This CDR3 contains 15 residues. V lost 0 bases and J 3 bases, leaving 12 bases between the germline ends.

This clone was picked up a small number of times. This chain's CDR3 is CASSFSVADTQYF. The CDR3, as DNA: TGTGCCAGCAGCTTTTCCGTAGCAGATACGCAGTATTTT. The rearrangement joins TRBV7-2 to TRBJ2-3; D not resolved. The CDR3 runs 13 residues. V was pared by 3 bases and J by 4 bases, with 8 bases between. CDR1 is SGHTA, CDR2 FQGNSA, per germline.

The V gene is TRBV5-1, the J gene TRBJ2-3; 11 bases agree with TRBD2. V was clipped by 5 bases and J by 6 bases; unmatched bases: 11. Germline CDR1 and CDR2: SGHRS and YFSETQ. The CDR3 runs 16 residues. Here the CDR3 DNA reads TGCGCCAGCAGATATGATAGCGGGGGGGCATATGATACGCAGTATTTT. Translating gives CASRYDSGGAYDTQYF.

The J gene is TRBJ2-7, the V gene TRBV2; 8 nucleotides align to TRBD1. The trim removed 7 bases at V and 2 bases at J, leaving 7 bases unmatched. This CDR3 is built from 14 residues. Per the germline V gene, CDR1 is SNHLY and CDR2 is FYNNEI. This chain's CDR3 is CASKTQGEAYEQYF. CDR3 sequence (DNA): TGTGCCAGCAAAACACAGGGGGAGGCCTACGAGCAGTACTTC.

The chain carries TRBV6-5 and TRBJ2-7, with D maybe TRBD1 (6 bases). Between the trimmed V and J ends, which lost 6 bases and 4 bases, there was a span of 19 bases. Per the germline V gene, CDR1 is MNHEY and CDR2 is SVGAGI. CDR3 length: 15 residues. The CDR3 nucleotides read TGTGCCAGCAGCAGAACAGGGACCTGGCGGTACGAGCAGTACTTC. Residues: CASSRTGTWRYEQYF.

The table lists this clone with a few counts. The rearrangement joins TRBV11-2 to TRBJ2-1, with 12 bases aligning to TRBD2. The CDR3 totals 15 residues. V was pared by 3 bases and J by 9 bases, with 6 bases of the junction left unmatched. Germline V gene data show CDR1 as SGHAT and CDR2 as FQNNGV. For the CDR3, the DNA is TGTGCCAGCAGCTTCCGACTAGCGGGAGTAATTGAGCAGTTCTTC. Translation: CASSFRLAGVIEQFF.

The V and J genes are TRBV11-3 and TRBJ2-2; a possible D gene is TRBD1 (7 bases). The CDR3 totals 17 residues. Germline lookup yields CDR1 SGHNT and CDR2 YENEEA. Deletions cut 0 bases from V and 5 bases from J, with 16 bases between. CDR3 in amino acids: CASSLDGGGWGTGELFF. DNA for the CDR3: TGTGCCAGCAGCTTAGATGGAGGGGGCTGGGGGACCGGGGAGCTGTTTTTT.

V usage is TRBV10-3 and J usage is TRBJ2-5; a possible D gene is TRBD2 (5 bases). Germline V gene lookup returns CDR1 ENHRY and CDR2 SYGVKD. The CDR3 is 15 amino acids. V was pared by 0 bases and J by 10 bases, with 18 bases between. The CDR3 loop is CAISESAQSTGDQYF. DNA for the CDR3: TGTGCCATCAGTGAGTCAGCGCAGAGCACCGGGGACCAGTACTTC.